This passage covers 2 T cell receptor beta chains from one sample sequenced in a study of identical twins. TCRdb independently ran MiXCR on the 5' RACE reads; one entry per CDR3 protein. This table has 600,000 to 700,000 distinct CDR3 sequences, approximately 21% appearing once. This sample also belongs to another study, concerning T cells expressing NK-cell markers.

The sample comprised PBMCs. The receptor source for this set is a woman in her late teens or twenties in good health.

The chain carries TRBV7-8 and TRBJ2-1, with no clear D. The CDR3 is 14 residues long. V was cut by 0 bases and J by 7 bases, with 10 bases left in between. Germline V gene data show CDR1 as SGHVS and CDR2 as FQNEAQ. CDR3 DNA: TGTGCCAGCAGCTTAGCGTTGGCAGTTAATGAGCAGTTCTTC. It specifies CASSLALAVNEQFF.

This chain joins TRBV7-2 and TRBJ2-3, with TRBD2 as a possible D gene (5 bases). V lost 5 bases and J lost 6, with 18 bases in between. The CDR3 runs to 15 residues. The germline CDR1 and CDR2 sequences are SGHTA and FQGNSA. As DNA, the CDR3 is TGTGCCAGCAGCCCCCACCGGGGTCGAATGGATACGCAGTATTTT. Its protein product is CASSPHRGRMDTQYF.